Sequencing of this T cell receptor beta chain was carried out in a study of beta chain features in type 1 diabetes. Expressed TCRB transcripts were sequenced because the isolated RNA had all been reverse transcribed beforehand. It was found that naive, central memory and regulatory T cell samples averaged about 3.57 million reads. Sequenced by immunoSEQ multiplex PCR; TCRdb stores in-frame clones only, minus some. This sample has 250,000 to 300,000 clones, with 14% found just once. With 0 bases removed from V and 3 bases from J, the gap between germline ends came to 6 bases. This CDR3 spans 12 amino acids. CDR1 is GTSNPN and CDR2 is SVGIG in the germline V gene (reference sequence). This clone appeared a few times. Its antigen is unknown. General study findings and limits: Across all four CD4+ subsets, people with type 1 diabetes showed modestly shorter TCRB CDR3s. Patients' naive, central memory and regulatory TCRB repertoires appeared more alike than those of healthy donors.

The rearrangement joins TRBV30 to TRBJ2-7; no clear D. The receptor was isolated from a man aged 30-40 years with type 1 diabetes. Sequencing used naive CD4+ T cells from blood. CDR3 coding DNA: TGTGCCTGGAGTGTTGGGCTCTACGAGCAGTACTTC. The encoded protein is CAWSVGLYEQYF. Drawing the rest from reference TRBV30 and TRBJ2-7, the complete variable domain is SQTIHQWPATLVQPVGSPLSLECTVEGTSNPNLYWYRQAAGRGLQLLFYSVGIGQISSEVPQNLSASRPQDRQFILSSKKLLLSDSGFYLCAWSVGLYEQYFGPGTRLTVT.